The clone carrying this T cell receptor beta chain was seen a handful of times. Germline V CDR1 and CDR2: DFQATT, SNEGSKA (reference sequence). Trimming pared 3 bases from V and 2 bases from J, leaving 11 bases between. The CDR3 has 13 amino acids. The data were obtained in a study of regulatory T cells in long-lasting Graves disease. Library construction for TCR beta used iRepertoire HTBI primers and Arm-PCR of CDR3 regions. TCRdb re-analysed the multiplex PCR reads in MiXCR, keeping a single row per CDR3 protein. The sample consists of 500,000 to 700,000 distinct CDR3 sequences, about 30% of them appearing once. The time point: persistent/refractory GD, antithyroid drugs over 5 years with positive TRAb. With RNA extracted from PBMCs as input, the TCR library was made.

The sample consisted of peripheral blood mononuclear cells (PBMCs), taken when the disease was refractory, from a patient treated with antithyroid drugs. The receptor comes from a female donor with Graves disease. This rearrangement joins TRBV20-1 to TRBJ2-7; perhaps TRBD2 as D (6 bases). CDR3: CSASPTSPYEQYF. DNA for the CDR3: TGCAGTGCTAGCCCGACTAGTCCCTACGAGCAGTACTTC.